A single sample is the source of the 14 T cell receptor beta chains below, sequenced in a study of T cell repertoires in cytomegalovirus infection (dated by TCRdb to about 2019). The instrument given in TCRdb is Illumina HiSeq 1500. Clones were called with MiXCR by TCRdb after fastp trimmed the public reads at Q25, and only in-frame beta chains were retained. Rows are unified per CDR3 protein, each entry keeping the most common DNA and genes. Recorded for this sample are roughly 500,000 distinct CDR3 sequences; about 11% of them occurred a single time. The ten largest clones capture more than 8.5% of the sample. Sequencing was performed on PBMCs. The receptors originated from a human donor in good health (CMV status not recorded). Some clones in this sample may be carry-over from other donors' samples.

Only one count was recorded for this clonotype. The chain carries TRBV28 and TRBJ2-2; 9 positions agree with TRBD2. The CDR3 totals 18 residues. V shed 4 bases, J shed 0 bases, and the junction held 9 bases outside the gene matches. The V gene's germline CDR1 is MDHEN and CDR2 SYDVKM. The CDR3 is CASSSPRTSVANTGELFF. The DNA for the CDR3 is TGTGCCAGCAGTTCCCCCCGGACTAGCGTTGCGAACACCGGGGAGCTGTTTTTT. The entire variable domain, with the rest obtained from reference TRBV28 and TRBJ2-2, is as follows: DVKVTQSSRYLVKRTGEKVFLECVQDMDHENMFWYRQDPGLGLRLIYFSYDVKMKEKGDIPEGYSVSREKKERFSLILESASTNQTSMYLCASSSPRTSVANTGELFFGEGSRLTVL.

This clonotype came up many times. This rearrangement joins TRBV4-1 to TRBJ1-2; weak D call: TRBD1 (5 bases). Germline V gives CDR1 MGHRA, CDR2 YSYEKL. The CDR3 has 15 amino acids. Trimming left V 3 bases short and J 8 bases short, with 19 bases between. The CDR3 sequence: CASSHPRQSEGGYTF. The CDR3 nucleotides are TGCGCCAGCAGCCATCCCAGACAGTCCGAGGGGGGCTACACCTTC.

As DNA, the CDR3 is TGTGCCAGCAGTAACGCCGGGCGGAGGGGCCCCTACGAGCAGTACTTC. Translation: CASSNAGRRGPYEQYF. This chain connects TRBV6-5 to TRBJ2-7; D is possibly TRBD2 (6 bases). Between the trimmed V and J ends, which lost 5 bases and 2 bases, there was a span of 19 bases. CDR3 length equals 16 residues. Germline CDR1 and CDR2: MNHEY and SVGAGI.

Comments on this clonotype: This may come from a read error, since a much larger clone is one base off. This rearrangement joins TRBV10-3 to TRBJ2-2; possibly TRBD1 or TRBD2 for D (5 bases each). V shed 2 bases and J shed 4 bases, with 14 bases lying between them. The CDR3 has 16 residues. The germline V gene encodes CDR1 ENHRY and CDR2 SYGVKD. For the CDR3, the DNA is TGTGCCATCAGTGAGCCCGAGGAGAGGGGCACCGGGGAGCTGTTTTTT. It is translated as CAISEPEERGTGELFF.

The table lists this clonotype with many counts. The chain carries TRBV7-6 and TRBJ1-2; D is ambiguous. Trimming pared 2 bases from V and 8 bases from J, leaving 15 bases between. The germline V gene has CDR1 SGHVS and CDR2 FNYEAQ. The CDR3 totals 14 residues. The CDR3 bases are TGTGCCAGCAGCTTAAGATCTGGGCCCTCGGGCTACACCTTC. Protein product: CASSLRSGPSGYTF.

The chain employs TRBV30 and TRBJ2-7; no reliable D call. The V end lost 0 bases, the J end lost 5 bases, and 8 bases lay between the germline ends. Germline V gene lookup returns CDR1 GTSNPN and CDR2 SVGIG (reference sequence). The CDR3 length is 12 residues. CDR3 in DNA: TGTGCCTGGAGTGTACAAAGGGACGAGCAGTACTTC. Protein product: CAWSVQRDEQYF.

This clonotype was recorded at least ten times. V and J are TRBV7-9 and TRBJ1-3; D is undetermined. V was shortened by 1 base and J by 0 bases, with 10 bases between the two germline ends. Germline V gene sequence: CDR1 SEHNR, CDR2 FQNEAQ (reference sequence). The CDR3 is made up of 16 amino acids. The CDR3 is CASSLGGIDSGNTIYF. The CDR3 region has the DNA TGTGCCAGCAGCTTAGGCGGGATTGACTCTGGAAACACCATATATTTT. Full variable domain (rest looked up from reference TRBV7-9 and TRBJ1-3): DTGVSQNPRHKITKRGQNVTFRCDPISEHNRLYWYRQTLGQGPEFLTYFQNEAQLEKSRLLSDRFSAERPKGSFSTLEIQRTEQGDSAMYLCASSLGGIDSGNTIYFGEGSWLTVV.

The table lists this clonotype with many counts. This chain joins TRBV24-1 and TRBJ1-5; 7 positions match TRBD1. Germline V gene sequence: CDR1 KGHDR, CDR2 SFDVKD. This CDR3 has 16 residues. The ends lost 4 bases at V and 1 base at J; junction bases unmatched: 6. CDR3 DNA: TGTGCCACCAGTGACGGGACAGCGGGGAGCAATCAGCCCCAGCATTTT. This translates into CATSDGTAGSNQPQHF.

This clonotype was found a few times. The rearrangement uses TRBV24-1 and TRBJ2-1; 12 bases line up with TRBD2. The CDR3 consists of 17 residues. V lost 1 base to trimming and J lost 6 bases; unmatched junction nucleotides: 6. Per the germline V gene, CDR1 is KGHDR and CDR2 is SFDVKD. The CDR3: CATSDFSKTSGSNEQFF. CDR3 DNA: TGTGCCACCAGTGATTTCTCTAAGACTAGCGGGAGCAATGAGCAGTTCTTC.

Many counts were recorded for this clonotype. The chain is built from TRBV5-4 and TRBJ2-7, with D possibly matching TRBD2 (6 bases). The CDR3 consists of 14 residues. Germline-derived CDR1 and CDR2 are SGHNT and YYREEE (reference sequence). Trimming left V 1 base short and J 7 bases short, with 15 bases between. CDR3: CASSLKEGLGEQYF. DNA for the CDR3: TGTGCCAGCAGCTTGAAGGAGGGTCTGGGGGAGCAGTACTTC.

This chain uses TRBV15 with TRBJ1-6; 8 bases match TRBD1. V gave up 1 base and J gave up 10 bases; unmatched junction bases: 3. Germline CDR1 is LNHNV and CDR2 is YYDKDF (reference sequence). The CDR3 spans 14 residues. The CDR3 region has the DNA TGTGCCACCAGCAGAGGGGACAGGAAGTCACCCCTCCACTTT. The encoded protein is CATSRGDRKSPLHF.

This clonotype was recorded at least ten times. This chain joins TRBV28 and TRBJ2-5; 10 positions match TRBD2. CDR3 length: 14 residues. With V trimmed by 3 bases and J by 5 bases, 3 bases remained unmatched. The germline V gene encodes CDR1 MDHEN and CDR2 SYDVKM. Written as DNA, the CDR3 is TGTGCCAGCAGTTTGCCTAGCGGGAGCGAGACCCAGTACTTC. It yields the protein CASSLPSGSETQYF.

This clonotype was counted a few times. The CDR3 loop is CASSPIYPRTSAINTGELFF. CDR3 bases: TGTGCCAGCAGTCCCATTTACCCGCGGACTAGCGCAATAAACACCGGGGAGCTGTTTTTT. The chain employs TRBV28 and TRBJ2-2, with 9 positions matching TRBD2. The CDR3 spans 20 residues. Trimming removed 5 bases from V and 2 bases from J; junction bases left unmatched: 18. CDR1 MDHEN and CDR2 SYDVKM come from the germline V gene.

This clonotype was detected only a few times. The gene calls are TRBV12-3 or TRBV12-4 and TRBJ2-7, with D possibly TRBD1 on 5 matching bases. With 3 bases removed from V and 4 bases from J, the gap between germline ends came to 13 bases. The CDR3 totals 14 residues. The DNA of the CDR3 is TGTGCCAGCAGTTTTAGGGGCGGTGGGTACGAGCAGTACTTC. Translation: CASSFRGGGYEQYF.